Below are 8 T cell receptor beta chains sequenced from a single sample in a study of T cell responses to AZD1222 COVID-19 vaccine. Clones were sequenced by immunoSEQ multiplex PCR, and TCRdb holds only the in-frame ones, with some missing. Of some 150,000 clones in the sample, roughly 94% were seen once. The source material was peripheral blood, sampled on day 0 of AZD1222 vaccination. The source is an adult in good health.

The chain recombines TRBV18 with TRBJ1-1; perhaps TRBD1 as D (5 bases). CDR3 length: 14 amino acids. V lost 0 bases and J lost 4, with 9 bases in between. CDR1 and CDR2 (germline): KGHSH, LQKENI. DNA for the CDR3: TGTGCCAGCTCACCACCGGGGACGAGCACTGAAGCTTTCTTT. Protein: CASSPPGTSTEAFF.

The CDR3 nucleotides read TGTGCCAGCAGCTTGCTAGCGGGGAATTCAGATACGCAGTATTTT. This sequence encodes CASSLLAGNSDTQYF. This chain connects TRBV5-4 to TRBJ2-3; TRBD2 matches at 9 bases. V was clipped by 1 base and J by 4 bases; unmatched bases: 4. Germline V CDR1 and CDR2: SGHNT, YYREEE (reference sequence). The CDR3 totals 15 residues.

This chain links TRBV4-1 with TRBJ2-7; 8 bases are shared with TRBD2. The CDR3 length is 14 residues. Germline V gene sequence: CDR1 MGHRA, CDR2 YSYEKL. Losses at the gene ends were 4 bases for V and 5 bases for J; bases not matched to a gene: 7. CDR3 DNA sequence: TGCGCCAGCAGCCCAGCGGGGGCCGGCCACGAGCAGTACGTC. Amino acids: CASSPAGAGHEQYV.

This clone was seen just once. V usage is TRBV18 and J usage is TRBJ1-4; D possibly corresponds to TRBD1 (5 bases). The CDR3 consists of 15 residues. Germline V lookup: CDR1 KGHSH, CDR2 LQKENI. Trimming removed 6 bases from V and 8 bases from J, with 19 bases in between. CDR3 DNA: TGTGCCAGCTCCCAGACAGAGAGCCTATCCGAAAAACTGTTTTTT. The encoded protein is CASSQTESLSEKLFF.

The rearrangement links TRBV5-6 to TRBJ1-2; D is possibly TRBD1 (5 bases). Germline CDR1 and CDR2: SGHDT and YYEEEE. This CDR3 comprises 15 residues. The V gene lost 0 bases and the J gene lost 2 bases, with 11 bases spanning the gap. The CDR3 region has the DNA TGTGCCAGCAGCTTGGTTCGGGGCCCGAACTATGGCTACACCTTC. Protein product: CASSLVRGPNYGYTF.

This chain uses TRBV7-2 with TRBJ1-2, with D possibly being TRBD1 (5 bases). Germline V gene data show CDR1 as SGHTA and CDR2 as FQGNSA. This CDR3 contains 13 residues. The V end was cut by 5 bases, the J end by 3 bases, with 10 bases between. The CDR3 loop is CASSPARDYGYTF. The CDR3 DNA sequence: TGTGCCAGCAGCCCCGCCAGGGACTATGGCTACACCTTC.

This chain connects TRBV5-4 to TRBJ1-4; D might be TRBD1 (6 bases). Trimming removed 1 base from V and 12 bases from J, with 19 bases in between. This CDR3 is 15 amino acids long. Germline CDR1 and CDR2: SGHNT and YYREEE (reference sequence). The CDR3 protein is CASSLFRQAGSELFF. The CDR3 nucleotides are TGTGCCAGCAGCTTGTTTAGACAGGCTGGCTCGGAACTGTTTTTT.

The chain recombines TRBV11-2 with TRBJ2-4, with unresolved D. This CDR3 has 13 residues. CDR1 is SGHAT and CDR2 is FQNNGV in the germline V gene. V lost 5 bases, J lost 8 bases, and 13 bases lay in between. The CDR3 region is CASSPVYSDIQYF. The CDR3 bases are TGTGCCAGCAGCCCCGTTTACTCAGACATTCAGTACTTC.